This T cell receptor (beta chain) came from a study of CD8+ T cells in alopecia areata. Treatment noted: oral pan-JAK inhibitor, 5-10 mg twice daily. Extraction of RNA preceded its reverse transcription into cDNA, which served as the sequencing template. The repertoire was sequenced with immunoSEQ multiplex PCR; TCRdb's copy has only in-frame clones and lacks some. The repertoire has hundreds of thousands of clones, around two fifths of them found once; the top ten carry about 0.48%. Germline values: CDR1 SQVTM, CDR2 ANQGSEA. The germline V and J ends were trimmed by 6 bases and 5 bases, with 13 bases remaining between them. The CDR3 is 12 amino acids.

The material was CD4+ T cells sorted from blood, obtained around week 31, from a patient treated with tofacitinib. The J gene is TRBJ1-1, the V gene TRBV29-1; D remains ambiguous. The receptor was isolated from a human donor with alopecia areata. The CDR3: CSVKDGYTEAFF. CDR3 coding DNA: TGCAGCGTAAAGGACGGGTATACTGAAGCTTTCTTT.